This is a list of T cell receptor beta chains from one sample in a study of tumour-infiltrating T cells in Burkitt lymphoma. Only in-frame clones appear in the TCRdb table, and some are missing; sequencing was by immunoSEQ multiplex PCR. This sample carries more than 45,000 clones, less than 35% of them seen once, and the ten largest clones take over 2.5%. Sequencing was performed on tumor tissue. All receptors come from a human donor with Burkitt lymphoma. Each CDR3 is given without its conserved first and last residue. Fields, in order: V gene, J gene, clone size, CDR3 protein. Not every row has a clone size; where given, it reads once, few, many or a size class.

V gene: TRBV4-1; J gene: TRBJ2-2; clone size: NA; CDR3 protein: ASSQGTGGTGELF
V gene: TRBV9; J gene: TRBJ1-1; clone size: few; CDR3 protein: ASQGRQDTEAF
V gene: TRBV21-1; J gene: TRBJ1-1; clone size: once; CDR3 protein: ASTPPRTGNNTEAF
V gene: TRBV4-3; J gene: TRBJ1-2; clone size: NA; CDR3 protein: ASSQDKQGLDYGYT
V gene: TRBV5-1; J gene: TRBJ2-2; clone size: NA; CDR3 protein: ASSFGGITGELF
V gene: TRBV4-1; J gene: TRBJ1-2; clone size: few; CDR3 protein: ASSRGGLNYGYT
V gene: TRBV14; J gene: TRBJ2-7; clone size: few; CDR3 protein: ASSHAGQVGEQY
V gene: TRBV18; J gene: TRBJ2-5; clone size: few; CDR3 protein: ASSPPASGQETQY
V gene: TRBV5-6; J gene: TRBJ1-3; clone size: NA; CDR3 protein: ASSLDSGNTIY
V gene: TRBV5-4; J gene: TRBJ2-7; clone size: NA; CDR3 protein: ASRDSRSSYEQY
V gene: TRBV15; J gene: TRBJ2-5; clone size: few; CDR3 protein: ATSTRTGETQY
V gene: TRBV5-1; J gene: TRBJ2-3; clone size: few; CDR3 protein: ASSQAGEGDTQY
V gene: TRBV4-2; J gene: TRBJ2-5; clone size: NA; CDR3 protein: ASSQGLAGKETQY
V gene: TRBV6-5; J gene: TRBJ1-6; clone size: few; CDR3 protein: ASSPIRDLGSPLH
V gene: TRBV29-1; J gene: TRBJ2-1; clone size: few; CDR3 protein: SGWGGNEQF
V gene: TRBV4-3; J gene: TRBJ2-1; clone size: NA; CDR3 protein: ASSPLGGHEQF
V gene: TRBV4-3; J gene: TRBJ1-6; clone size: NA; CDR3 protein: ASSPAGDVSPLH
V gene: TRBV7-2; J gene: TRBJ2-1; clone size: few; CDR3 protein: ASSLAGSGGPLF
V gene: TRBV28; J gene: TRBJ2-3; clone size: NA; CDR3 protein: ASSLFTDTQY
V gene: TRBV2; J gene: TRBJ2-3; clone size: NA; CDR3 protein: ASSVADTQY
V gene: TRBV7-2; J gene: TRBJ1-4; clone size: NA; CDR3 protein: ASSLGDFANEKLF
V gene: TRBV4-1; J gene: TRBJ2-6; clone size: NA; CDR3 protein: ASSQGSSLGAVSGANVLT
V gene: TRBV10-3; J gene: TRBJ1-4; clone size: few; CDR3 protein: AISEVPGGEKLF
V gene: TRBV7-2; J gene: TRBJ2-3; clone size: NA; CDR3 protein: AGGQGWADTQY
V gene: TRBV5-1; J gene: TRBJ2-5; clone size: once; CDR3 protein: ASSPGLAGGYQETQY
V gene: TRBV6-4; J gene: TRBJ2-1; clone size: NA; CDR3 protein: ASSLGGGSYNEQF
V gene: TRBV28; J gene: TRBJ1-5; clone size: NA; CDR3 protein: ASSLLRQGNQPQH
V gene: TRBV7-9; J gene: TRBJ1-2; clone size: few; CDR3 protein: ASSLTSYGYT
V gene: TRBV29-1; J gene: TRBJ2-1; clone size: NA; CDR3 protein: SVELEATYNEQF
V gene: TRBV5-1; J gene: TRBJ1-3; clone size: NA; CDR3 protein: ASSHRQGFMLGNTIY
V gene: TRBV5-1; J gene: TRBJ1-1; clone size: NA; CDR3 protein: ASSLGGTMNTEAF
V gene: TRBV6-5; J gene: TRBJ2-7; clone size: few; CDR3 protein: ASSQTGSYEQY
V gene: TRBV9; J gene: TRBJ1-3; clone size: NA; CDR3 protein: ASSVDRPGASGNTIY
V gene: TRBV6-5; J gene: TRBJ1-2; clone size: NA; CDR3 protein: ASSFFGPGYGYT
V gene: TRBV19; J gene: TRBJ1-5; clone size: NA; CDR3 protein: ASRQGNQPQH